These 32 T cell receptor beta chains came from one sample sequenced in a study of response to subunit inactivated influenza vaccine. TCRdb re-called the RT-PCR reads with MiXCR, one entry per CDR3 protein. The repertoire consists of 630,000 or so distinct CDR3 sequences, with more than 15% occurring once and the leading ten covering around a tenth. This material consisted of PBMCs from blood, taken 12 days after vaccination. These receptor sequences come from a man in his forties or fifties who received an inactivated influenza vaccine.

The table lists this clonotype with a few counts. The gene calls are TRBV20-1 and TRBJ1-1; D is ambiguous. The CDR3 has 14 residues. The V gene lost 6 bases and the J gene lost 0 bases, with 14 bases spanning the gap. Per germline, CDR1 DFQATT and CDR2 SNEGSKA (reference sequence). CDR3 protein: CSATDLRLNTEAFF. CDR3 DNA: TGCAGTGCAACGGATCTACGTTTGAACACTGAAGCTTTCTTT.

This clonotype came up a few times. The chain carries TRBV6-5 and TRBJ2-3, with TRBD2 as a possible D gene (6 bases). V lost 2 bases and J 10 bases, leaving 13 bases between the germline ends. Germline values: CDR1 MNHEY, CDR2 SVGAGI. This CDR3 region has 13 residues. The CDR3: CASSYPPGVAQYF. The DNA for the CDR3 is TGTGCCAGCAGTTACCCGCCGGGGGTTGCGCAGTATTTT.

The sample holds many counts of this clonotype. J is TRBJ1-5 and V is TRBV6-2 or TRBV6-3, with no clear D. V was cut by 7 bases and J by 2 bases, with 18 bases left in between. The CDR3 is 16 amino acids. CDR1 and CDR2 from the germline V gene are MNHEY and SVGEGT. Here the CDR3 DNA reads TGTGCCAGCAAACAAGGAGAGGGCGTCGGCAATCAGCCCCAGCATTTT. Encoded protein: CASKQGEGVGNQPQHF.

CDR3 bases: TGCAGTGCCACCCGGGGCGGTTCGGGAGGCACAGATACGCAGTATTTT. It is translated as CSATRGGSGGTDTQYF. The chain recombines TRBV20-1 with TRBJ2-3, with D possibly matching TRBD2 (6 bases). The CDR3 totals 16 residues. V gave up 6 bases and J gave up 1 base, with 20 bases separating them. CDR1 and CDR2 (germline): DFQATT, SNEGSKA (reference sequence).

This clonotype has just a few counts. The chain recombines TRBV9 with TRBJ1-1; D is ambiguous. From germline, CDR1 is SGDLS and CDR2 YYNGEE. The CDR3 has 13 amino acids. V shed 3 bases and J shed 2 bases, with 8 bases lying between them. CDR3 sequence reads: CASSGRANTEAFF. In DNA, the CDR3 is TGTGCCAGCAGCGGACGGGCTAACACTGAAGCTTTCTTT.

The chain couples TRBV6-2 or TRBV6-3 to TRBJ2-3; 12 bases are a match to TRBD2. The CDR3 is made up of 16 amino acids. Germline CDR1 is MNHEY and CDR2 is SVGEGT. Germline trimming cut 2 bases from V and 0 bases from J; bases unmatched to any gene: 0. The chain's CDR3 is CASSYGTSGSTDTQYF. In nucleotides, the CDR3 is TGTGCCAGCAGTTACGGGACTAGCGGGAGCACAGATACGCAGTATTTT.

This clonotype was seen a handful of times. The rearrangement links TRBV4-1 to TRBJ2-7; perhaps TRBD1 as D (5 bases). Germline CDR1 reads MGHRA; CDR2 reads YSYEKL. The CDR3 is 14 residues long. V shed 5 bases and J shed 0 bases, with 11 bases lying between them. DNA for the CDR3: TGCGCCAGCAGCGGTCGACAGTCCTCCTACGAGCAGTACTTC. Protein: CASSGRQSSYEQYF.

CDR3 loop: CSARVSYSNQPQHF. The DNA for the CDR3 is TGCAGTGCTAGGGTCAGCTATAGCAATCAGCCCCAGCATTTT. The chain carries TRBV20-1 and TRBJ1-5; D not resolved. From germline, CDR1 is DFQATT and CDR2 SNEGSKA (reference sequence). Trimming took off 3 bases at V and 0 bases at J, with 9 bases between the two ends. The CDR3 covers 14 residues.

The chain couples TRBV19 to TRBJ2-1; D unclear. Trimming pared 1 base from V and 0 bases from J, leaving 13 bases between. The CDR3 extends over 17 amino acids. CDR1 and CDR2 (germline): LNHDA, SQIVND (reference sequence). CDR3 sequence: CASSIGAPPRSYNEQFF. In nucleotides, the CDR3 is TGTGCCAGTAGTATAGGGGCCCCCCCGCGCTCCTACAATGAGCAGTTCTTC.

This clonotype has more than one count but fewer than ten. The rearrangement links TRBV13 to TRBJ2-2, with D tentatively TRBD1 or TRBD2 (5 bases each). CDR1 is PRHDT and CDR2 is FYEKMQ in the germline V gene (reference sequence). The CDR3 spans 16 residues. V was cut by 5 bases and J by 3 bases, with 16 bases left in between. CDR3 sequence (DNA): TGTGCCAGCAGCCCCGGGACCCTTCGTTACACCGGGGAGCTGTTTTTT. Its protein product is CASSPGTLRYTGELFF.

This clonotype has at least ten counts. This chain joins TRBV5-5 and TRBJ2-1; D is unresolved. Germline CDR1 SGHKS, CDR2 YYEKEE (reference sequence). The CDR3 contains 14 residues. The V gene lost 4 bases and the J gene lost 1 base, with 9 bases spanning the gap. CDR3 DNA sequence: TGTGCCAGCAGCGATGGTAGGTCCTACAATGAGCAGTTCTTC. This sequence encodes CASSDGRSYNEQFF. Complete variable domain (other parts from reference TRBV5-5 and TRBJ2-1): DAGVTQSPTHLIKTRGQQVTLRCSPISGHKSVSWYQQVLGQGPQFIFQYYEKEERGRGNFPDRFSARQFPNYSSELNVNALLLGDSALYLCASSDGRSYNEQFFGPGTRLTVL.

At least ten counts were recorded for this clonotype. The V gene is TRBV7-2, the J gene TRBJ2-2; D remains unclear. Trimming pared 1 base from V and 4 bases from J, leaving 13 bases between. Looked up from germline, CDR1 is SGHTA and CDR2 is FQGNSA. The CDR3 has 16 amino acids. CDR3 sequence reads: CASSLVLLPRTGELFF. CDR3 sequence (DNA): TGTGCCAGCAGCTTAGTCTTACTACCCCGCACCGGGGAGCTGTTTTTT.

CDR3: CASKPAGGTNEQFF. The DNA of the CDR3 is TGTGCCAGCAAACCCGCGGGAGGAACCAATGAGCAGTTCTTC. This chain joins TRBV7-2 and TRBJ2-1, with 8 bases matching TRBD2. The CDR3 runs 14 residues. The germline V gene encodes CDR1 SGHTA and CDR2 FQGNSA. The V segment lost 7 bases and the J segment 6 bases; nucleotides outside the gene matches: 8.

This chain joins TRBV6-1 and TRBJ2-1; TRBD1 is a possible D gene (8 bases). With 10 bases removed from V and 5 bases from J, the gap between germline ends came to 18 bases. This CDR3 spans 14 amino acids. CDR1 and CDR2 (germline): MNHNS, SASEGT. CDR3 loop: CATRRTGTNNEQFF. In DNA form, the CDR3 reads TGTGCCACCAGAAGGACAGGGACTAACAATGAGCAGTTCTTC.

The rearrangement links TRBV4-2 to TRBJ2-7; no reliable D call. CDR1 is LGHNA and CDR2 is YNFKEQ in the germline V gene. V lost 0 bases and J 1 base, leaving 10 bases between the germline ends. CDR3 length: 15 amino acids. The CDR3: CASSQDKWASYEQYF. DNA for the CDR3: TGTGCCAGCAGCCAAGATAAGTGGGCTTCCTACGAGCAGTACTTC.

This clonotype was detected only a few times. V usage is TRBV3-1 and J usage is TRBJ1-5; D not resolved. Trimming shortened V by 3 bases and J by 4 bases, and 10 bases separated the two germline ends. CDR3 length: 14 residues. CDR1 is LGHDT, CDR2 YNNKEL, per germline (reference sequence). CDR3 sequence (DNA): TGTGCCAGCAGCCAGGCCTCGGGTAATCAGCCCCAGCATTTT. It translates to CASSQASGNQPQHF.

The chain is built from TRBV7-9 and TRBJ2-3, with a weak D call TRBD2 (6 bases). CDR1 is SEHNR and CDR2 is FQNEAQ in the germline V gene (reference sequence). V lost 5 bases, J lost 1 base, and 16 bases lay in between. This CDR3 has 16 amino acids. The CDR3 loop is CASSPAGWRGTDTQYF. The CDR3 region has the DNA TGTGCCAGCAGCCCAGCCGGCTGGAGGGGCACAGATACGCAGTATTTT.

The genes are TRBV4-1 and TRBJ2-7; 11 bases map to TRBD2. The CDR3 sequence is 16 residues long. V shed 0 bases and J 2 bases; nucleotides not matched to a gene: 3. Germline CDR1 MGHRA, CDR2 YSYEKL. Here the CDR3 DNA reads TGCGCCAGCAGCCAAGACCCGGGACTAGCGGCCTACGAGCAGTACTTC. Its translation is CASSQDPGLAAYEQYF.

In its sample, this clonotype was seen a few times. The rearrangement links TRBV7-2 to TRBJ1-4; no clear D. With 1 base removed from V and 0 bases from J, the gap between germline ends came to 9 bases. Germline V gene sequence: CDR1 SGHTA, CDR2 FQGNSA. The CDR3 is 16 amino acids. The CDR3 region is CASSLVGPATNEKLFF. The CDR3 region has the DNA TGTGCCAGCAGCTTAGTCGGTCCTGCAACTAATGAAAAACTGTTTTTT.

This clonotype was recorded a few times. The CDR3 region has the DNA TGCAGTGCTAGAGGACTAGCTGGCACAGATACGCAGTATTTT. Translating gives CSARGLAGTDTQYF. The V gene is TRBV20-1, the J gene TRBJ2-3; 7 bases agree with TRBD2. The V segment lost 1 base and the J segment 1 base; nucleotides outside the gene matches: 2. The CDR3 has 14 residues. In germline, CDR1 is DFQATT, CDR2 SNEGSKA (reference sequence).

This clonotype was detected only a few times. The chain has TRBV6-2 or TRBV6-3 and TRBJ1-1, with 8 bases identical to TRBD1. Trimming removed 5 bases from V and 4 bases from J; junction bases left unmatched: 3. The CDR3 runs to 13 residues. Germline lookup yields CDR1 MNHEY and CDR2 SVGEGT. CDR3 residues: CASSNRGTTEAFF. In DNA form, the CDR3 reads TGTGCCAGCAGTAACAGGGGGACCACTGAAGCTTTCTTT.

The V and J genes are TRBV4-2 and TRBJ1-4, with 7 nucleotides matching TRBD1. Germline V gene sequence: CDR1 LGHNA, CDR2 YNFKEQ. V lost 4 bases and J lost 4; bases outside the gene matches: 3. This CDR3 has 14 residues. CDR3 sequence reads: CASSPGQHNEKLFF. In DNA, the CDR3 is TGTGCCAGCAGCCCGGGACAGCATAATGAAAAACTGTTTTTT.

The chain is built from TRBV29-1 and TRBJ2-3; D may be TRBD2 (6 bases). V dropped 1 base and J dropped 2 bases, with 16 bases sitting between them. This CDR3 spans 16 amino acids. CDR1 and CDR2 (germline): SQVTM, ANQGSEA. The DNA for the CDR3 is TGCAGCGTTGAAGGAACACCGGGACTCACCACAGATACGCAGTATTTT. It translates to CSVEGTPGLTTDTQYF.

This clonotype showed up just a few times. The chain is built from TRBV4-3 and TRBJ2-1; a weak D match, TRBD2 (6 bases). The CDR3 is 17 amino acids. V dropped 0 bases and J dropped 0 bases, with 12 bases sitting between them. Germline CDR1 reads LGHNA; CDR2 reads YSLEER. CDR3 coding DNA: TGCGCCAGCAGCCAAGATTGGGGACTGGGCTCCTACAATGAGCAGTTCTTC. Translated: CASSQDWGLGSYNEQFF.

The chain uses TRBV15 and TRBJ2-7; 7 nucleotides match TRBD2. Germline lookup yields CDR1 LNHNV and CDR2 YYDKDF (reference sequence). This CDR3 is 16 amino acids long. Germline trimming cut 3 bases from V and 4 bases from J; bases unmatched to any gene: 12. The CDR3: CATSRSLGRENYEQYF. The CDR3 bases are TGTGCCACCAGCAGGTCCCTTGGGCGGGAGAATTACGAGCAGTACTTC.

This clonotype was found a few times. At one of its ends the junction is not consistent with the germline gene, which may arise from a read error. The V gene is TRBV29-1, the J gene TRBJ2-5; D possibly corresponds to TRBD1 (6 bases). This CDR3 is 13 amino acids long. Germline V gives CDR1 SQVTM, CDR2 ANQGSEA. CDR3 protein: CSVYGQSQEAQYF. CDR3 coding DNA: TGCAGCGTTTATGGACAGAGCCAAGAGGCCCAGTACTTC.

This clonotype was detected many times. The V and J genes are TRBV6-2 or TRBV6-3 and TRBJ2-2, with 10 bases fitting TRBD2. Germline V gene lookup returns CDR1 MNHEY and CDR2 SVGEGT. CDR3 size: 18 residues. V gave up 2 bases and J gave up 5 bases; unmatched junction bases: 11. The CDR3 reads CASSYGLSSGRNTGELFF. Written as DNA, the CDR3 is TGTGCCAGCAGTTACGGTCTGTCTAGCGGGAGAAATACCGGGGAGCTGTTTTTT.

This clonotype was picked up a small number of times. CDR3 loop: CASGESSYNEQFF. In nucleotides, the CDR3 is TGCGCCAGCGGGGAAAGCTCCTACAATGAGCAGTTCTTC. V gene TRBV5-1 combines with J gene TRBJ2-1; D ambiguous. V was pared by 7 bases and J by 0 bases, with 8 bases between. CDR3 length equals 13 residues. The germline CDR1 and CDR2 sequences are SGHRS and YFSETQ.

The gene calls are TRBV9 and TRBJ2-1; 9 nucleotides agree with TRBD2. CDR1 is SGDLS and CDR2 is YYNGEE in the germline V gene. This CDR3 has 16 residues. V shed 0 bases and J 8 bases; nucleotides not matched to a gene: 9. The CDR3, as DNA: TGTGCCAGCAGCGTAGGAAGTGCGGGAGGGCCCTATGAGCAGTTCTTC. It is translated as CASSVGSAGGPYEQFF.

This clonotype has only a few counts. The chain joins TRBV7-9 to TRBJ2-7, with D perhaps matching TRBD2 (6 bases). V lost 5 bases to trimming and J lost 1 base, with 15 bases between them. The length of the CDR3 is 15 residues. In germline, CDR1 is SEHNR, CDR2 FQNEAQ (reference sequence). In DNA form, the CDR3 reads TGTGCCAGCAGCGTCAGCGGGCTCCCATCCTACGAGCAGTACTTC. Its protein product is CASSVSGLPSYEQYF.

The chain joins TRBV28 to TRBJ2-1; D call uncertain. Trimming pared 1 base from V and 9 bases from J, leaving 13 bases between. The CDR3 sequence is 14 residues long. CDR1 MDHEN and CDR2 SYDVKM come from the germline V gene. CDR3 in DNA: TGTGCCAGCAGTTTATTCACCCTTATAGGTGAGCAGTTCTTC. Protein: CASSLFTLIGEQFF.

This clonotype was picked up a small number of times. This chain joins TRBV2 and TRBJ2-1; D unclear. V lost 4 bases and J lost 0, with 13 bases in between. The CDR3 contains 16 residues. The germline CDR1 and CDR2 sequences are SNHLY and FYNNEI. As DNA, the CDR3 is TGTGCCAGCAGTGCCCTCCCACTGAGCTCCTACAATGAGCAGTTCTTC. Its translation: CASSALPLSSYNEQFF.